The 26 T cell receptor beta chains below come from one sample, sequenced in a study of cytomegalovirus exposure and HLA in healthy donors. Vbeta (60) and Jbeta (13) primers were used in the PCR. Sequenced by immunoSEQ multiplex PCR; TCRdb stores in-frame clones only, minus some. This sample yields some 74,000 clones, of which roughly 80% are seen a single time; approximately 1% belongs to the top ten. Specimen: PBMCs. Every receptor here comes from a male donor in good health and CMV-seronegative.

The chain employs TRBV7-9 and TRBJ1-1; 9 nucleotides line up with TRBD1. This CDR3 is 12 amino acids long. Germline V gene data show CDR1 as SEHNR and CDR2 as FQNEAQ (reference sequence). The ends lost 6 bases at V and 7 bases at J; junction bases unmatched: 3. The CDR3 region is CASRQGAVEAFF. The CDR3 region has the DNA TGTGCCAGCAGACAGGGGGCGGTTGAAGCTTTCTTT.

The V gene is TRBV7-9, the J gene TRBJ2-5, with 7 bases aligning to TRBD1. Germline-derived CDR1 and CDR2 are SEHNR and FQNEAQ (reference sequence). The CDR3 extends over 13 amino acids. With V trimmed by 4 bases and J by 2 bases, 1 base remained unmatched. The CDR3 DNA reads TGTGCCAGCAGCTCGACAGGGCAAGAGACCCAGTACTTC. The encoded protein is CASSSTGQETQYF.

The rearrangement joins TRBV19 to TRBJ2-7; D unclear. This CDR3 spans 13 amino acids. The V end was cut by 3 bases, the J end by 7 bases, with 13 bases between. Germline V CDR1 and CDR2: LNHDA, SQIVND (reference sequence). CDR3 in amino acids: CASSMGPAWEQYF. CDR3 DNA sequence: TGTGCCAGTAGTATGGGCCCCGCCTGGGAGCAGTACTTC. The variable domain in full, with the rest retrieved from reference TRBV19 and TRBJ2-7, is DGGITQSPKYLFRKEGQNVTLSCEQNLNHDAMYWYRQDPGQGLRLIYYSQIVNDFQKGDIAEGYSVSREKKESFPLTVTSAQKNPTAFYLCASSMGPAWEQYFGPGTRLTVT.

V and J are TRBV4-2 and TRBJ2-1; 8 nucleotides align to TRBD1. The CDR3 extends over 17 amino acids. Germline CDR1 is LGHNA and CDR2 is YNFKEQ. The V segment lost 5 bases and the J segment 5 bases; nucleotides outside the gene matches: 14. CDR3 sequence reads: CASSTAGGETRHNEQFF. The CDR3 coding sequence is TGTGCCAGCAGCACGGCAGGGGGCGAGACCAGACACAATGAGCAGTTCTTC.

This CDR3 reads CASSPDGSYGYTF. Written as DNA, the CDR3 is TGTGCCAGCAGCCCAGACGGGTCCTATGGCTACACCTTC. This rearrangement joins TRBV5-6 to TRBJ1-2; D call uncertain. Germline V CDR1 and CDR2: SGHDT, YYEEEE. The CDR3 length is 13 residues. Trimming pared 4 bases from V and 4 bases from J, leaving 11 bases between.

CDR3 DNA sequence: TGTGCCAGCAGCACGACAGGGAGTGGAAACACCATATATTTT. Its protein is CASSTTGSGNTIYF. The chain is built from TRBV25-1 and TRBJ1-3, with 7 positions matching TRBD1. V trimming: 6 bases; J trimming: 3 bases; junction bases outside the gene matches: 5. CDR3 length: 14 residues. CDR1 and CDR2 (germline): MGHDK, SYGVNS.

This chain links TRBV6-1 with TRBJ2-1, with TRBD1 matching 8 bases. CDR1 and CDR2 (germline): MNHNS, SASEGT. The CDR3 covers 11 residues. V trimming: 6 bases; J trimming: 14 bases; junction bases outside the gene matches: 6. The CDR3 nucleotides read TGTGCCAGCAGAGTAGACAGGGGCAAGTTCTTC. It specifies CASRVDRGKFF.

This clone was seen once. This chain uses TRBV7-8 with TRBJ1-5; D unclear. The V and J ends lost 1 base and 5 bases respectively, with 9 bases between them. The CDR3 loop spans 14 amino acids. The germline V gene has CDR1 SGHVS and CDR2 FQNEAQ. CDR3 coding DNA: TGTGCCAGCAGCTTAGTCGGGATTTATCAGCCCCAGCATTTT. This encodes CASSLVGIYQPQHF.

The chain employs TRBV2 and TRBJ1-1; 7 bases line up with TRBD1. Germline CDR1 SNHLY, CDR2 FYNNEI. With V trimmed by 9 bases and J by 0 bases, 4 bases remained unmatched. This CDR3 region has 13 residues. The CDR3 region has the DNA TGTGCCAGTTCCACAGGGGTGAACACTGAAGCTTTCTTT. Protein product: CASSTGVNTEAFF.

The V gene is TRBV6-1, the J gene TRBJ2-7, with D hard to call. Germline values: CDR1 MNHNS, CDR2 SASEGT. The CDR3 is made up of 13 amino acids. V was trimmed by 7 bases and J by 2 bases, leaving 12 bases between them. The CDR3 DNA sequence: TGTGCCAGCAACCCCGGGTCTGCCTACGAGCAGTACTTC. Its protein product is CASNPGSAYEQYF.

This chain links TRBV13 with TRBJ2-2; TRBD1 might be the D (6 bases). The CDR3 consists of 17 residues. Per germline, CDR1 PRHDT and CDR2 FYEKMQ (reference sequence). Deletions cut 5 bases from V and 6 bases from J, with 22 bases between. The CDR3 protein is CASSLAYRASRAGELFF. CDR3 DNA: TGTGCCAGCAGCCTCGCCTACAGGGCCTCCCGGGCCGGGGAGCTGTTTTTT.

V is TRBV7-9 and J is TRBJ2-1; the D gene is possibly TRBD1 (6 bases). The CDR3 is made up of 15 amino acids. Germline V gives CDR1 SEHNR, CDR2 FQNEAQ (reference sequence). V lost 5 bases and J 7 bases, leaving 18 bases between the germline ends. The CDR3 spells CASSGTGTGGNEQFF. CDR3 sequence (DNA): TGTGCCAGCAGCGGAACAGGGACGGGCGGTAATGAGCAGTTCTTC.

The chain has TRBV7-8 and TRBJ1-3; 7 bases are a match to TRBD1. The CDR3 consists of 15 residues. The germline V gene encodes CDR1 SGHVS and CDR2 FQNEAQ. With V trimmed by 5 bases and J by 2 bases, 6 bases remained unmatched. Here the CDR3 DNA reads TGTGCCAGCAGCGCCGACAGGGAGGCTGGAAACACCATATATTTT. Protein product: CASSADREAGNTIYF.

The rearrangement joins TRBV12-5 to TRBJ1-1, with 7 bases aligning to TRBD1. The germline V gene has CDR1 LGHNT and CDR2 FRNRAP. This CDR3 has 15 amino acids. V shed 2 bases and J 2 bases; nucleotides not matched to a gene: 5. The CDR3 sequence: CASGLSPGGNTEAFF. CDR3 nucleotides: TGTGCTAGTGGTTTGTCCCCAGGGGGAAACACTGAAGCTTTCTTT.

The rearrangement links TRBV15 to TRBJ1-2; D might be TRBD1 (5 bases). CDR1 is LNHNV and CDR2 is YYDKDF in the germline V gene (reference sequence). V was pared by 0 bases and J by 8 bases, with 22 bases between. This CDR3 region has 17 residues. In DNA, the CDR3 is TGTGCCACCAGCAGAGACCAAGGCGGCGATTCAAAGGGGGGCTACACCTTC. Its translation is CATSRDQGGDSKGGYTF.

The rearrangement joins TRBV11-2 to TRBJ2-3, with 14 bases matching TRBD2. With V trimmed by 5 bases and J by 6 bases, 10 bases remained unmatched. There are 17 residues in the CDR3. Per germline, CDR1 SGHAT and CDR2 FQNNGV. In DNA, the CDR3 is TGTGCCAGCAGCCTGCGACTAGCGGGGGGGCTGGGGGATACGCAGTATTTT. Translation: CASSLRLAGGLGDTQYF.

CDR3 protein: CASSSLGAQYF. The CDR3 nucleotides are TGTGCCAGCAGCTCGTTAGGGGCCCAGTACTTC. The chain couples TRBV7-6 to TRBJ2-5; possible D gene TRBD1, 5 bases. The CDR3 is 11 residues long. Trimming stripped 4 bases from V and 9 bases from J, with 9 bases between. Germline V lookup: CDR1 SGHVS, CDR2 FNYEAQ.

The chain uses TRBV7-9 and TRBJ1-1, with D possibly being TRBD1 (5 bases). The V end was cut by 5 bases, the J end by 3 bases, with 19 bases between. This CDR3 is built from 16 residues. Germline CDR1 SEHNR, CDR2 FQNEAQ (reference sequence). The CDR3: CASSLRGSGKDTEAFF. The CDR3 DNA reads TGTGCCAGCAGCCTTAGAGGTTCAGGGAAGGACACTGAAGCTTTCTTT.

DNA of the CDR3: TGTGCCTGGGAGAGGGACCAAGAGACCCAGTACTTC. It specifies CAWERDQETQYF. The J gene is TRBJ2-5, the V gene TRBV30, with a weak D call TRBD2 (5 bases). Trimming cost V 5 bases and J 0 bases, with 7 bases left between them. Per germline, CDR1 GTSNPN and CDR2 SVGIG (reference sequence). The CDR3 sequence is 12 residues long. Supplemented by reference TRBV30 and TRBJ2-5, the full variable domain reads SQTIHQWPATLVQPVGSPLSLECTVEGTSNPNLYWYRQAAGRGLQLLFYSVGIGQISSEVPQNLSASRPQDRQFILSSKKLLLSDSGFYLCAWERDQETQYFGPGTRLLVL.

The J gene is TRBJ2-2, the V gene TRBV11-1; a possible D gene is TRBD1 (5 bases). The CDR3 sequence is 18 residues long. In germline, CDR1 is SGHAT, CDR2 FQDESV (reference sequence). V lost 7 bases and J lost 11, with 32 bases in between. CDR3 DNA sequence: TGTGCCAGCACTCCCCCCACAGGAGATCCCTCGCGGACCCGCGAGCTGTTTTTT. As protein: CASTPPTGDPSRTRELFF.

The rearrangement joins TRBV5-1 to TRBJ2-2; 10 nucleotides align to TRBD2. Trimming removed 6 bases from V and 4 bases from J; junction bases left unmatched: 9. CDR3 length: 16 residues. Per the germline V gene, CDR1 is SGHRS and CDR2 is YFSETQ. The CDR3 sequence: CASTRSGRASTGELFF. The DNA of the CDR3 is TGCGCCAGCACTCGAAGCGGGAGGGCCTCCACCGGGGAGCTGTTTTTT.

This clone has only one observation. The chain uses TRBV5-1 and TRBJ2-5, with TRBD2 matching 8 bases. Looked up from germline, CDR1 is SGHRS and CDR2 is YFSETQ. Unmatched junction bases numbered 15, after V lost 4 bases and J lost 4 bases. There are 17 residues in the CDR3. CDR3 sequence: CASSQSISGSGAETQYF. CDR3 nucleotide sequence: TGCGCCAGCAGCCAGTCCATAAGCGGGAGTGGGGCAGAGACCCAGTACTTC.

The V gene is TRBV6-5, the J gene TRBJ2-7; D is ambiguous. With 6 bases removed from V and 2 bases from J, the gap between germline ends came to 17 bases. Germline values: CDR1 MNHEY, CDR2 SVGAGI. This CDR3 has 15 amino acids. The CDR3 spells CASSLTQTLAYEQYF. The CDR3 nucleotides are TGTGCCAGCAGCCTAACCCAGACTCTCGCCTACGAGCAGTACTTC.

This clone was detected only a few times. The chain employs TRBV5-1 and TRBJ2-3, with TRBD2 matching 11 bases. CDR1 SGHRS and CDR2 YFSETQ come from the germline V gene. Trimming at V came to 3 bases and at J to 4 bases, leaving 7 bases not matched to a gene. CDR3 size: 16 residues. CDR3: CASSSTSGRSADTQYF. In nucleotides, the CDR3 is TGCGCCAGCAGCTCTACTAGCGGGAGATCGGCAGATACGCAGTATTTT.

This clone came up a few times. CDR3 in amino acids: CASSLLNTDTQYF. For the CDR3, the DNA is TGTGCCAGCAGTCTACTTAACACAGATACGCAGTATTTT. V is TRBV28 and J is TRBJ2-3; D call uncertain. Looked up from germline, CDR1 is MDHEN and CDR2 is SYDVKM. This CDR3 contains 13 residues. With 5 bases removed from V and 2 bases from J, the gap between germline ends came to 8 bases.

This clone was picked up a small number of times. V is TRBV6-5 and J is TRBJ1-6; D call uncertain. V gave up 0 bases and J gave up 3 bases, with 6 bases separating them. This CDR3 is built from 15 residues. CDR1 and CDR2 (germline): MNHEY, SVGAGI. In DNA, the CDR3 is TGTGCCAGCAGTTACTCATTCGGCTATAATTCACCCCTCCACTTT. It encodes CASSYSFGYNSPLHF.